This T cell receptor beta chain stems from a study of T-cell memory formation after mild COVID-19 (dated by TCRdb to the early 2020s). For context, the study as a whole: TCR sequence clusters from the two donors were largely donor specific. In two donors, T-cell clones that expanded and contracted after mild COVID-19 were tracked by sequencing TCRalpha and TCRbeta repertoires over time. The cohort comprised two young, previously healthy adult volunteers, one female and one male.

Overall study outcomes, separate from this receptor: Whether the second-wave clones peaking on day 37 were SARS-CoV-2 specific was not confirmed. The detection of some responding clones in pre-infection memory suggests that pre-existing cross-reactive memory T cells joined the SARS-CoV-2 response. Contracting CD4+ clones were found mainly in CM and EM memory subsets, while CD8+ clones were enriched in EMRA. The study covered only a couple of mild cases, and larger cohorts including severe cases with pre-infection samples were considered necessary. Clones contracting from day 15 to 85 had balanced CD4/CD8 phenotypes, while a second wave expanding from day 15 to 37 was biased towards CD4+.

As concerns this clonotype: Its antigen specificity is not known. The sample holds no much larger clone one base away, and base qualities are not on file.

Sequenced on an Illumina NovaSeq 6000. Using 5'RACE with constant-segment primers, TCRalpha and TCRbeta cDNA libraries were constructed, with sample barcodes and unique molecular identifiers added in the process. Trizol reagent was used to extract RNA from every sample. Amplification of the libraries took two PCR steps, and the second step added a second sample barcode plus Illumina TruSeq adapters. The libraries were sequenced on an Illumina NovaSeq using 2 x 150 bp paired-end reads. As for the authors' bioinformatics: Reads were demultiplexed and collapsed into UMI-guided consensus sequences with migec v1.2.7. With mixcr v2.1.11, UMI consensuses were aligned to TRA and TRB V and J templates and assembled into clonotypes. Clonotypes were classified as expanded or contracted when called significant by both edgeR and NoisET, with noise models trained on biological replicates. edgeR calls used a false discovery rate-adjusted p below 0.01 and a log2 fold-change threshold of 1. PCA with hierarchical clustering of max-normalized trajectories of the 1000 most abundant clonotypes was used as exploratory dynamics analysis. Separately sequenced CD4+ and CD8+ repertoires were used to assign a CD4 or CD8 phenotype to each responding clone. TCRdb itself trimmed the public reads at Q25 with fastp, ran MiXCR and retained productive beta chains. Every distinct CDR3 protein forms one entry, paired with its most common genes and DNA. The V and J calls, along with clone size, are taken from TCRdb and not from the paper's own processing. This sample gives a few hundred thousand distinct CDR3 sequences in total; about 16% of them show up just once. The ten largest clones add up to 22% of the sample.

From the germline V gene, CDR1 is SGHTA and CDR2 is FQGNSA. The junction shows trimming of 3 bases on V and 0 bases on J, and the gene matches do not reach 7 bases of it. The cysteine opens and the phenylalanine closes a CDR3 of 16 amino acids. CDR3 DNA only is kept here, 48 bases in frame from base 1. Ficoll-Paque density gradient centrifugation was the method used to isolate PBMCs. The chain couples TRBV7-2 to TRBJ1-2, with 7 bases in between that match TRBD1. Material: PBMCs or a T cell subset sorted from them (not recorded which). The TCR was taken from a man in his late teens or twenties who had mild COVID-19 (a few samples of this study predate the infection). The sample titles of this study are shuffled in the database, so cell type and time point are left out; the donor was told from shared clones. The encoded CDR3 is CASSFGTAKSNYGYTF. In nucleotide form, the sequence is TGTGCCAGCAGCTTCGGGACAGCTAAATCTAACTATGGCTACACCTTC.